This record concerns one TCR beta chain sequence. The junction and the germline gene differ at one end; a read error may be behind it. This entry is derived from a study of T cells after yellow fever vaccination. MiXCR, run by TCRdb on the 5' RACE reads, gives a single entry per CDR3 protein. The data hold hundreds of thousands of distinct CDR3 sequences, with approximately 12% observed a single time. The starting material was PBMCs, obtained on the day of the yellow fever booster vaccination. This TCR came from a man aged 30 to 39 who received the YFV17D yellow fever vaccine.

This chain's CDR3 is CASSRVTASGTYTQYF. The CDR3 DNA sequence: TGTGCCAGCAGTAGAGTCACGGCTAGCGGCACATATACGCAGTATTTT. V is TRBV28 and J is TRBJ2-3, with 7 bases aligning to TRBD2. The CDR3 is made up of 16 amino acids. Germline-derived CDR1 and CDR2 are MDHEN and SYDVKM.